These T cell receptor beta chains were read from a single sample in a study of blood T cell repertoires in COVID-19. Profiling relied on immunoSEQ multiplex PCR, and the TCRdb table lists in-frame clones only, not all of them. Seen here are some 62,000 clones, 80% to 90% observed once, and the top ten hold approximately 20%. The sample taken for sequencing was peripheral blood. All receptors come from an older woman with COVID-19, enrolled during active disease. Both conserved end residues are part of each CDR3. The D gene is left open where the match is weak. Not all rows give a size; the values are once, few, many and, for expanded clones, a class.

cdr3_length,clone_size,d_call,j_call,v_call,cdr3_aa,cdr3_nt
16,-,-,TRBJ2-1,TRBV6-2/TRBV6-3,CASSYSSSGPSNEQFF,TGTGCCAGCAGTTACTCGTCAAGCGGCCCATCGAATGAGCAGTTCTTC
12,once,-,TRBJ1-2,TRBV5-1,CASSLSGYGYTF,TGCGCCAGCAGCTTGTCAGGGTATGGCTACACCTTC
16,-,-,TRBJ1-1,TRBV11-2,CASSRAWTAMNTEAFF,TGTGCCAGCAGCCGGGCCTGGACAGCAATGAACACTGAAGCTTTCTTT
15,-,TRBD2,TRBJ2-7,TRBV9,CASSFRAGYSYEQYF,TGTGCCAGCAGTTTTAGAGCGGGATACTCCTACGAGCAGTACTTC
15,-,-,TRBJ2-5,TRBV9,CASSLTPGLAETQYF,TGTGCCAGCAGCCTTACCCCGGGTCTGGCAGAGACCCAGTACTTC
14,-,-,TRBJ1-5,TRBV6-5,CASSYEGRNQPQHF,TGTGCCAGCAGTTACGAGGGAAGGAATCAGCCCCAGCATTTT
17,-,-,TRBJ1-5,TRBV21-1,CASSKIRTGTSNQPQHF,TGTGCCAGCAGCAAAATTAGGACCGGGACATCGAATCAGCCCCAGCATTTT
16,large,TRBD2,TRBJ2-7,TRBV9,CASSANPGLAGDEQYF,TGTGCCAGCAGCGCTAATCCGGGACTAGCGGGGGACGAGCAGTACTTC
15,-,-,TRBJ1-4,TRBV4-2,CASSQDQGLNEKLFF,TGTGCCAGCAGCCAAGATCAGGGCCTTAATGAAAAACTGTTTTTT
15,-,-,TRBJ1-5,TRBV19,CASSIGQVGNQPQHF,TGTGCCAGTAGTATTGGGCAGGTCGGCAATCAGCCCCAGCATTTT
16,-,TRBD1,TRBJ1-2,TRBV6-5,CASSFARRNRGNGYTF,TGTGCCAGCAGTTTTGCACGACGCAACAGGGGCAATGGCTACACCTTC
16,-,TRBD2,TRBJ2-2,TRBV18,CASSRGRARNTGELFF,TGTGCCAGCTCACGCGGGAGGGCGAGGAACACCGGGGAGCTGTTTTTT
16,-,TRBD2,TRBJ2-1,TRBV7-2,CASSLGLAGAYNEQFF,TGTGCCAGCAGCTTGGGACTAGCGGGAGCCTACAATGAGCAGTTCTTC
13,-,TRBD1,TRBJ1-2,TRBV2,CASSGQGSHGYTF,TGTGCCAGCAGCGGACAGGGTAGTCATGGCTACACCTTC
12,-,TRBD1,TRBJ1-1,TRBV6-2/TRBV6-3,CASSGQGTEAFF,TGTGCCAGCAGCGGACAGGGGACTGAAGCTTTCTTT
16,-,-,TRBJ2-3,TRBV6-4,CASSDSTGSGTDTQYF,TGTGCCAGCAGTGACTCGACGGGGAGCGGTACAGATACGCAGTATTTT
14,-,-,TRBJ2-7,TRBV6-6,CASSYVTGTYEQYF,TGTGCCAGCAGTTACGTAACAGGGACCTACGAGCAGTACTTC
13,once,TRBD1,TRBJ2-5,TRBV6-5,CASSLSQTAGGYF,TGTGCCAGCAGTCTTTCCCAGACAGCAGGGGGGTACTTC
16,-,-,TRBJ2-5,TRBV6-7,CASKLDWGIEKETQYF,TGTGCCAGCAAACTGGATTGGGGCATTGAGAAAGAGACCCAGTACTTC
15,-,TRBD2,TRBJ2-7,TRBV9,CASSVALAGAYEQYF,TGTGCCAGCAGCGTAGCACTAGCGGGGGCCTACGAGCAGTACTTC
14,-,-,TRBJ1-3,TRBV6-5,CATTPTGPGNTIYF,TGTGCCACCACCCCGACAGGCCCCGGAAACACCATATATTTT
15,-,-,TRBJ1-4,TRBV7-9,CASSLADTPTMKLFF,TGTGCCAGCAGCTTAGCGGACACACCAACTATGAAACTGTTTTTT
16,-,-,TRBJ2-6,TRBV30,CAWSFKGGSGANVLTF,TGTGCCTGGAGCTTCAAAGGAGGGTCTGGGGCCAACGTCCTGACTTTC
14,-,-,TRBJ1-5,TRBV19,CASSLVAGYQPQHF,TGTGCCAGTAGCCTGGTGGCAGGGTATCAGCCCCAGCATTTT
12,-,-,TRBJ2-2,TRBV6-5,CASAEWTGELFF,TGTGCCAGCGCCGAGTGGACCGGGGAGCTGTTTTTT
15,-,TRBD1,TRBJ2-7,TRBV30,CAWSGDRGSLYEQYF,TGTGCCTGGAGTGGGGACAGGGGCTCCCTCTACGAGCAGTACTTC
16,-,-,TRBJ2-3,TRBV4-3,CASSQEVGVYTDTQYF,TGCGCCAGCAGCCAAGAGGTCGGGGTTTACACAGATACGCAGTATTTT
16,-,TRBD1,TRBJ2-7,TRBV7-8,CASSPGWDRGPYEQYF,TGTGCCAGCAGCCCAGGGTGGGACAGGGGACCCTACGAGCAGTACTTC
17,-,TRBD2,TRBJ2-3,TRBV24-1,CATSDLGSTSGTDTQYF,TGTGCCACCAGTGATTTGGGATCGACTAGCGGGACAGATACGCAGTATTTT
14,-,-,TRBJ1-4,TRBV5-1,CASSSGLSNEKLFF,TGCGCCAGCAGCTCAGGGTTATCTAATGAAAAACTGTTTTTT
13,-,-,TRBJ1-1,TRBV4-3,CASSLTGNTEAFF,TGCGCCAGCAGCCTCACCGGGAACACTGAAGCTTTCTTT
15,-,TRBD2,TRBJ2-3,TRBV11-3,CASSTRLAGRDTQYF,TGTGCCAGCAGCACCCGACTAGCGGGACGAGATACGCAGTATTTT
15,few,-,TRBJ1-4,TRBV19,CASSIGAAINEKLFF,TGTGCCAGTAGTATAGGGGCAGCCATTAATGAAAAACTGTTTTTT
16,-,TRBD1,TRBJ1-2,TRBV28,CASTTSGTGGRTGYTF,TGTGCCAGCACCACAAGCGGGACAGGGGGGCGCACCGGCTACACCTTC
14,once,TRBD1,TRBJ1-6,TRBV7-2,CASSSDRENSPLHF,TGTGCCAGCAGCTCGGACAGGGAGAATTCACCCCTCCACTTT